The 15 T cell receptor beta chains presented below share a single source sample, sequenced in a study of lymphopenia after photon versus proton radiotherapy. Here immunoSEQ multiplex PCR was the method, and the copy in TCRdb shows in-frame clones only, minus some. The profile shows 35,000 to 45,000 clones, around 86% of them singletons. This specimen consisted of peripheral blood, obtained from a patient treated with proton-based radiotherapy. All receptors come from an older woman with pancreatic cancer.

This chain connects TRBV29-1 to TRBJ2-1, with D perhaps matching TRBD2 (6 bases). The CDR3 loop spans 12 amino acids. Trimming took off 4 bases at V and 6 bases at J, with 10 bases between the two ends. Per the germline V gene, CDR1 is SQVTM and CDR2 is ANQGSEA. The CDR3 spells CSVVGTFNEQFF. CDR3 DNA sequence: TGCAGCGTTGTCGGGACTTTCAATGAGCAGTTCTTC.

The table lists this clone with a count of one. The chain uses TRBV29-1 and TRBJ1-1; weak D call: TRBD1 (5 bases). This CDR3 is built from 13 residues. V lost 4 bases and J 0 bases, leaving 9 bases between the germline ends. Per germline, CDR1 SQVTM and CDR2 ANQGSEA. The DNA for the CDR3 is TGCAGCGTTGGGGGCCCCATGAACACTGAAGCTTTCTTT. Translation: CSVGGPMNTEAFF.

J is TRBJ2-1 and V is TRBV6-1; 9 nucleotides agree with TRBD2. The CDR3 covers 14 residues. The V segment lost 6 bases and the J segment 1 base; nucleotides outside the gene matches: 1. Germline CDR1 and CDR2: MNHNS and SASEGT. CDR3 residues: CASRLAGSYNEQFF. The CDR3 nucleotides are TGTGCCAGCAGACTAGCGGGTTCCTACAATGAGCAGTTCTTC.

This sequence joins TRBV7-3 and TRBJ2-1; no clear D. This CDR3 region has 11 residues. The V end was cut by 1 base, the J end by 5 bases, with 0 bases between. Per germline, CDR1 SGHTA and CDR2 FQGTGA. This CDR3 reads CASSLNNEQFF. CDR3 DNA: TGTGCCAGCAGCTTAAACAATGAGCAGTTCTTC.

The rearrangement joins TRBV7-2 to TRBJ1-1; 9 bases agree with TRBD1. The CDR3 extends over 14 amino acids. The V segment lost 5 bases and the J segment 2 bases; nucleotides outside the gene matches: 3. Germline assignment: CDR1 SGHTA and CDR2 FQGNSA. This CDR3 is CASSKDRGNTEAFF. In DNA form, the CDR3 reads TGTGCCAGCAGCAAGGACAGGGGCAACACTGAAGCTTTCTTT.

The rearrangement uses TRBV19 and TRBJ1-1; TRBD1 might be the D (6 bases). The V and J ends lost 0 bases and 0 bases respectively, with 8 bases between them. This CDR3 is built from 15 residues. Germline V gene lookup returns CDR1 LNHDA and CDR2 SQIVND (reference sequence). The CDR3 reads CASSIDGGVNTEAFF. DNA of the CDR3: TGTGCCAGTAGTATAGACGGGGGCGTGAACACTGAAGCTTTCTTT. The full variable domain, rest sourced from reference TRBV19 and TRBJ1-1, is DGGITQSPKYLFRKEGQNVTLSCEQNLNHDAMYWYRQDPGQGLRLIYYSQIVNDFQKGDIAEGYSVSREKKESFPLTVTSAQKNPTAFYLCASSIDGGVNTEAFFGQGTRLTVV.

This rearrangement joins TRBV9 to TRBJ1-1; possible D gene TRBD1, 5 bases. Germline loops: CDR1 SGDLS, CDR2 YYNGEE. V lost 0 bases and J 0 bases, leaving 9 bases between the germline ends. This CDR3 has 15 amino acids. In DNA form, the CDR3 reads TGTGCCAGCAGCGTAGAGGACATTATGAACACTGAAGCTTTCTTT. This encodes CASSVEDIMNTEAFF.

For this clone: In this CDR3 the conserved last residue, phenylalanine or tryptophan, is missing, so a read error is likely. The DNA is omitted, as the CDR3 cannot be located on it reliably, and the CDR3 follows TCRdb's listing. J is TRBJ2-7 and V is TRBV18; TRBD2, the D gene given by the table, was not confirmed from the DNA. The CDR3 is 14 amino acids in total, end residues counted. Germline V CDR1 and CDR2: KGHSH, LQKENI. CDR3 region: CASSPSQTSGSSWL.

V is TRBV5-6 and J is TRBJ2-5; D gene uncertain. Trimming took 6 bases from V and 2 from J, leaving 11 bases between them. The CDR3 is 13 residues long. Germline CDR1 SGHDT, CDR2 YYEEEE. CDR3 sequence (DNA): TGTGCCAGCACAACCATACCGCAAGAGACCCAGTACTTC. Translating gives CASTTIPQETQYF.

V is TRBV5-1 and J is TRBJ2-1; 8 bases are a match to TRBD1. In germline, CDR1 is SGHRS, CDR2 YFSETQ. Trimming took 4 bases from V and 7 from J; bases not matched to a gene: 7. The CDR3 loop spans 14 amino acids. The CDR3 DNA reads TGCGCCAGCAGCCGGACAGGGACGGGTAATGAGCAGTTCTTC. It is translated as CASSRTGTGNEQFF.

The V call is TRBV7-9, the J call TRBJ1-5; TRBD1 might be the D (6 bases). V was trimmed by 5 bases and J by 4 bases, leaving 12 bases between them. The germline V gene has CDR1 SEHNR and CDR2 FQNEAQ (reference sequence). This CDR3 has 14 amino acids. The DNA for the CDR3 is TGTGCCAGCAGCCCTAGGGGGGGGAATCAGCCCCAGCATTTT. This gives the protein CASSPRGGNQPQHF.

V gene TRBV5-6 combines with J gene TRBJ2-2; tentatively, D is TRBD2 (5 bases). CDR1 and CDR2 (germline): SGHDT, YYEEEE. V was cut by 2 bases and J by 7 bases, with 9 bases left in between. CDR3 length: 13 residues. In nucleotides, the CDR3 is TGTGCCAGCAGCTTACTAGGGATCGGGGAGCTGTTTTTT. Translating it yields CASSLLGIGELFF.

This chain joins TRBV7-2 and TRBJ2-1; TRBD2 matches at 11 bases. With V trimmed by 1 base and J by 4 bases, 6 bases remained unmatched. The CDR3 extends over 17 amino acids. CDR1 is SGHTA and CDR2 is FQGNSA in the germline V gene. CDR3: CASSLDGLAGGYNEQFF. Written as DNA, the CDR3 is TGTGCCAGCAGCTTAGATGGCTTAGCGGGAGGGTACAATGAGCAGTTCTTC.

J is TRBJ1-4 and V is TRBV5-6; D perhaps matches TRBD1 (5 bases). Deletions cut 1 base from V and 1 base from J, with 14 bases between. The CDR3 runs to 17 residues. CDR1 and CDR2 from the germline V gene are SGHDT and YYEEEE. CDR3 sequence reads: CASSLPRGSRTNEKLFF. The CDR3 DNA is TGTGCCAGCAGCTTGCCCCGGGGGTCCCGAACTAATGAAAAACTGTTTTTT.

V gene TRBV29-1 combines with J gene TRBJ1-4; D uncertain. CDR1 is SQVTM, CDR2 ANQGSEA, per germline. V lost 4 bases and J lost 8, with 11 bases in between. The CDR3 consists of 12 residues. CDR3 nucleotide sequence: TGCAGCGTTGCCAGAAATGGGGAAAAACTGTTTTTT. Translating it yields CSVARNGEKLFF.